Below, 10 T cell receptor beta chains from the same sample are listed, as sequenced in a study of cytomegalovirus exposure and HLA in healthy donors. With 60 Vbeta and 13 Jbeta primers, the PCR was carried out. Assay: immunoSEQ multiplex PCR; the TCRdb copy retains only in-frame clones and omits some. The sample includes about 77,000 clones. The source material was PBMCs. The source of these receptors is a man in his forties or fifties in good health and CMV-seropositive.

The chain carries TRBV27 and TRBJ2-7, with TRBD1 matching 7 bases. V shed 7 bases and J 0 bases; nucleotides not matched to a gene: 6. The CDR3 totals 14 residues. Per germline, CDR1 MNHEY and CDR2 SMNVEV (reference sequence). CDR3 in amino acids: CASTPGTVSYEQYV. In DNA form, the CDR3 reads TGTGCCAGCACCCCCGGGACAGTCTCCTACGAGCAGTACGTC.

V and J are TRBV5-1 and TRBJ1-2; tentative D call: TRBD1 (5 bases). The germline CDR1 and CDR2 sequences are SGHRS and YFSETQ. With 2 bases removed from V and 2 bases from J, the gap between germline ends came to 19 bases. This CDR3 has 17 residues. CDR3 coding DNA: TGCGCCAGCAGCTTCCCTTCCGGGGGAGGAGTGAACTATGGCTACACCTTC. Translating gives CASSFPSGGGVNYGYTF.

This chain links TRBV7-6 with TRBJ2-1; 14 nucleotides line up with TRBD2. After removal of 4 bases from V and 7 bases from J, the junction contained 15 bases not matched to a gene. There are 19 residues in the CDR3. Germline V gives CDR1 SGHVS, CDR2 FNYEAQ. The DNA of the CDR3 is TGTGCCAGCAGCTCCAATCGGGGGGGGACTAGCGGGAGCCGGAATGAGCAGTTCTTC. It yields the protein CASSSNRGGTSGSRNEQFF.

The chain recombines TRBV11-2 with TRBJ1-5; TRBD1 might be the D (6 bases). Germline lookup yields CDR1 SGHAT and CDR2 FQNNGV. Trimming took off 5 bases at V and 4 bases at J, with 18 bases between the two ends. CDR3 size: 16 residues. The CDR3 DNA sequence: TGTGCCAGCAGCCGTAACTCCGGACAGAGAAATCAGCCCCAGCATTTT. Its protein is CASSRNSGQRNQPQHF. Full variable domain (outside the CDR3, taken from reference TRBV11-2 and TRBJ1-5): EAGVAQSPRYKIIEKRQSVAFWCNPISGHATLYWYQQILGQGPKLLIQFQNNGVVDDSQLPKDRFSAERLKGVDSTLKIQPAKLEDSAVYLCASSRNSGQRNQPQHFGDGTRLSIL.

This rearrangement joins TRBV19 to TRBJ1-2; 9 nucleotides line up with TRBD1. Trimming removed 4 bases from V and 8 bases from J; junction bases left unmatched: 14. The CDR3 runs to 16 residues. Germline V gene lookup returns CDR1 LNHDA and CDR2 SQIVND (reference sequence). The CDR3 loop reads CASSTGRWDRVTGYTF. Written as DNA, the CDR3 is TGTGCCAGTAGTACTGGTCGCTGGGACAGGGTTACGGGCTACACCTTC.

The chain has TRBV19 and TRBJ2-2; a weak D match, TRBD1 (5 bases). The CDR3 runs 15 residues. V was pared by 6 bases and J by 3 bases, with 14 bases between. Per germline, CDR1 LNHDA and CDR2 SQIVND (reference sequence). The CDR3 region is CASRGLRTDTGELFF. The CDR3 bases are TGTGCCAGTAGGGGGCTACGTACGGACACCGGGGAGCTGTTTTTT.

The chain is built from TRBV10-1 and TRBJ2-5; D is unclear. The germline CDR1 and CDR2 sequences are WNHNN and SYGVQD (reference sequence). The CDR3 spans 13 residues. V was clipped by 3 bases and J by 2 bases, with 7 bases between them. CDR3 protein: CASSDGLQETQYF. The CDR3 region has the DNA TGCGCCAGCAGTGACGGTTTACAAGAGACCCAGTACTTC.

The chain employs TRBV19 and TRBJ2-1, with D perhaps TRBD2 (6 bases). V gave up 6 bases and J gave up 4 bases, with 19 bases separating them. The CDR3 has 16 residues. From germline, CDR1 is LNHDA and CDR2 SQIVND (reference sequence). The CDR3 bases are TGTGCCAGTAGCCCTACCGGGGGAAAGGGGTACAATGAGCAGTTCTTC. Residues: CASSPTGGKGYNEQFF.

V gene TRBV7-9 combines with J gene TRBJ1-2; no firm D call. Germline-derived CDR1 and CDR2 are SEHNR and FQNEAQ (reference sequence). This CDR3 is built from 14 residues. V gave up 2 bases and J gave up 4 bases, with 11 bases separating them. CDR3 sequence reads: CASSLTWSSYGYTF. Written as DNA, the CDR3 is TGTGCCAGCAGCTTAACTTGGAGTAGCTATGGCTACACCTTC.

V and J are TRBV15 and TRBJ1-5; no definite D call. Trimming removed 4 bases from V and 7 bases from J, with 11 bases in between. Per the germline V gene, CDR1 is LNHNV and CDR2 is YYDKDF (reference sequence). CDR3 length equals 13 residues. The CDR3 reads CATSTEGRQPQHF. CDR3 DNA: TGTGCCACCAGCACCGAGGGAAGGCAGCCCCAGCATTTT.